This TCR beta chain was identified during a study of blood T cell repertoires in COVID-19. The CDR3 consists of 13 residues. CDR1 and CDR2 (germline): SEHNR, FQNEAQ (reference sequence). Trimming shortened V by 5 bases and J by 2 bases, and 9 bases separated the two germline ends. The assay was immunoSEQ multiplex PCR, and TCRdb's table has in-frame clones only and misses some. The table has some 380,000 clones, around 90% seen once. The receptor's source is a woman between 35 and 50 years old with acute COVID-19. Input material: PBMCs or T cells enriched from blood (not recorded which). The chain is built from TRBV7-9 and TRBJ2-5; no reliable D call. The CDR3: CASSRLEQETQYF. Written as DNA, the CDR3 is TGTGCCAGCAGCAGGCTAGAACAAGAGACCCAGTACTTC. The full variable domain, with the rest looked up from reference TRBV7-9 and TRBJ2-5, is DTGVSQNPRHKITKRGQNVTFRCDPISEHNRLYWYRQTLGQGPEFLTYFQNEAQLEKSRLLSDRFSAERPKGSFSTLEIQRTEQGDSAMYLCASSRLEQETQYFGPGTRLLVL.